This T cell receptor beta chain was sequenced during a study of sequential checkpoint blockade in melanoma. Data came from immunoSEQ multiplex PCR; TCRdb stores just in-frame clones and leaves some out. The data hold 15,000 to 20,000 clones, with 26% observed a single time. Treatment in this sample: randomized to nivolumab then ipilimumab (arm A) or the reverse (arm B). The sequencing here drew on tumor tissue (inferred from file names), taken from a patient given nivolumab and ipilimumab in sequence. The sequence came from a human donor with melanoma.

CDR3 loop: CASSLAGKGNTEAFF. The DNA for the CDR3 is TGTGCCAGCAGCTTGGCGGGAAAAGGGAACACTGAAGCTTTCTTT. The chain employs TRBV11-3 and TRBJ1-1; no clear D gene. Germline CDR1 reads SGHNT; CDR2 reads YENEEA. Trimming left V 3 bases short and J 1 base short, with 12 bases between. The CDR3 loop spans 15 amino acids.